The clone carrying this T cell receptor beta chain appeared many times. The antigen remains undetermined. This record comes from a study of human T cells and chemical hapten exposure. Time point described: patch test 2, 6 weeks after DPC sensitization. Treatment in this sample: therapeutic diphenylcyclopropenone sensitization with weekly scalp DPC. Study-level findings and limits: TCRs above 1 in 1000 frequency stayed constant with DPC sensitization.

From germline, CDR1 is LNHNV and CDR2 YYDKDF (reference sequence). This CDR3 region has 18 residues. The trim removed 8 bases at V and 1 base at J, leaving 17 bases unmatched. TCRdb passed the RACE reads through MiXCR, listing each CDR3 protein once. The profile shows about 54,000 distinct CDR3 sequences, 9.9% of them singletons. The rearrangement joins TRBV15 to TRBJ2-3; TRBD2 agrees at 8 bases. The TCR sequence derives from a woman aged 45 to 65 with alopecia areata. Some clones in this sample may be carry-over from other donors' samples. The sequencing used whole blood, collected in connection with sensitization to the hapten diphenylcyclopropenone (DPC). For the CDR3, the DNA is TGTGCCACCGGCCTCGATTCTATAGGACTAGCAGGCACAGATACGCAGTATTTT. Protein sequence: CATGLDSIGLAGTDTQYF.